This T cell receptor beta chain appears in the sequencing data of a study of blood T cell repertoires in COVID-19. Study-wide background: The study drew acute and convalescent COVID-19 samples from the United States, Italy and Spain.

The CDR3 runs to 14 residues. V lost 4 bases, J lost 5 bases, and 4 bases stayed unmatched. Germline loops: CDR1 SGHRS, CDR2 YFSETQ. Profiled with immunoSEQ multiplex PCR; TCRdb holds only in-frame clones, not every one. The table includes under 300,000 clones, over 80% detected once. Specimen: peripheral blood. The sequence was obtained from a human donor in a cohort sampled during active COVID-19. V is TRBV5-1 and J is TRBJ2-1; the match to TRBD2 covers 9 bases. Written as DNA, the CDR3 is TGCGCCAGCAGCGGGCTAGCGGGACACAATGAGCAGTTCTTC. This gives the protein CASSGLAGHNEQFF.